The 25 T cell receptor beta chains below come from one sample, sequenced in a study of T cell responses to AZD1222 COVID-19 vaccine. Profiled with immunoSEQ multiplex PCR; TCRdb holds only in-frame clones, not every one. The sample consists of tens of thousands of clones, roughly 88% of them appearing once. Sequenced here: peripheral blood, sampled on day 0 of AZD1222 vaccination. These receptors were obtained from an adult in good health.

This clone appeared once. The chain couples TRBV7-6 to TRBJ2-7, with TRBD2 as a possible D gene (5 bases). The CDR3 totals 15 residues. V lost 5 bases and J lost 2, with 16 bases in between. Germline V CDR1 and CDR2: SGHVS, FNYEAQ. CDR3 bases: TGTGCCAGCAGCGCCGGCCAAGCGGTCGCCTACGAGCAGTACTTC. Residues: CASSAGQAVAYEQYF.

The rearrangement uses TRBV15 and TRBJ2-7, with D possibly being TRBD2 (6 bases). Trimming left V 8 bases short and J 4 bases short, with 15 bases between. CDR3 length: 13 amino acids. CDR1 is LNHNV and CDR2 is YYDKDF in the germline V gene (reference sequence). The chain's CDR3 is CATGKGTSYEQYF. CDR3 bases: TGTGCCACCGGAAAGGGGACTTCTTACGAGCAGTACTTC.

The chain couples TRBV9 to TRBJ2-1, with 9 bases lining up with TRBD2. In germline, CDR1 is SGDLS, CDR2 YYNGEE. CDR3 length equals 17 residues. V trimming: 4 bases; J trimming: 1 base; junction bases outside the gene matches: 9. CDR3 sequence: CASSPAGLAGSYNEQFF. CDR3 DNA: TGTGCCAGCAGCCCCGCGGGCCTAGCGGGGTCCTACAATGAGCAGTTCTTC.

This rearrangement joins TRBV6-5 to TRBJ1-2; D remains unclear. The CDR3 has 13 residues. Germline V lookup: CDR1 MNHEY, CDR2 SVGAGI. Between the trimmed V and J ends, which lost 2 bases and 5 bases, there was a span of 9 bases. The CDR3 bases are TGTGCCAGCAGTTACCTGGACCGTTATGGCTACACCTTC. It specifies CASSYLDRYGYTF.

The V gene is TRBV6-5, the J gene TRBJ1-5, with 7 bases fitting TRBD1. CDR3 size: 14 residues. CDR1 and CDR2 (germline): MNHEY, SVGAGI. The ends lost 6 bases at V and 2 bases at J; junction bases unmatched: 4. In DNA, the CDR3 is TGTGCCAGCAGCCACGGACAGGGCAATCAGCCCCAGCATTTT. Translated: CASSHGQGNQPQHF.

The chain uses TRBV5-6 and TRBJ1-5, with unresolved D. V lost 0 bases, J lost 2 bases, and 12 bases lay in between. This CDR3 region has 16 residues. Germline V CDR1 and CDR2: SGHDT, YYEEEE. The chain's CDR3 is CASSLALGRGNQPQHF. Written as DNA, the CDR3 is TGTGCCAGCAGCTTGGCCCTGGGGAGGGGCAATCAGCCCCAGCATTTT.

The chain employs TRBV7-2 and TRBJ2-7; 9 bases are shared with TRBD1. V was pared by 5 bases and J by 8 bases, with 19 bases of the junction left unmatched. Germline V gene data show CDR1 as SGHTA and CDR2 as FQGNSA. The CDR3 consists of 17 residues. This CDR3 reads CASSTRTGGLSAGKQYF. CDR3 bases: TGTGCCAGCAGCACCCGAACAGGGGGCCTCTCGGCTGGAAAGCAGTACTTC.

This rearrangement joins TRBV6-2 or TRBV6-3 to TRBJ1-3; D perhaps matches TRBD1 (6 bases). Trimming pared 2 bases from V and 0 bases from J, leaving 17 bases between. CDR1 and CDR2 (germline): MNHEY, SVGEGT. This CDR3 is built from 18 residues. The CDR3, as DNA: TGTGCCAGCAGTTACCCTGTGGGGGGGCGACGCTCTGGAAACACCATATATTTT. Residues: CASSYPVGGRRSGNTIYF.

The rearrangement joins TRBV5-1 to TRBJ2-5; 7 bases are a match to TRBD1. Germline trimming cut 4 bases from V and 2 bases from J; bases unmatched to any gene: 5. Germline CDR1 is SGHRS and CDR2 is YFSETQ. The CDR3 has 14 amino acids. CDR3 residues: CASSVGQSQETQYF. DNA of the CDR3: TGCGCCAGCAGCGTGGGACAGTCTCAAGAGACCCAGTACTTC.

The CDR3 DNA follows: TGTGCCAGCAGTAGAGCGGAGCAGTTCTTC. Its protein product is CASSRAEQFF. The V and J genes are TRBV2 and TRBJ2-1; the D is unclear. This CDR3 is built from 10 residues. Germline V CDR1 and CDR2: SNHLY, FYNNEI. Deletions cut 5 bases from V and 10 bases from J, with 6 bases between.

The genes are TRBV5-8 and TRBJ2-5; 8 nucleotides match TRBD1. The CDR3 contains 14 residues. CDR1 is SGHTS and CDR2 is YDEGEE in the germline V gene. V dropped 4 bases and J dropped 5; count of bases not matched to a gene: 7. CDR3 DNA sequence: TGTGCCAGCAGCCTGACAGGGGCCGGGGAGACCCAGTACTTC. It translates to CASSLTGAGETQYF.

The chain recombines TRBV27 with TRBJ2-1; a weak D match, TRBD2 (5 bases). Trimming stripped 6 bases from V and 0 bases from J, with 12 bases between. The germline V gene encodes CDR1 MNHEY and CDR2 SMNVEV (reference sequence). The CDR3 has 15 residues. The CDR3: CASSLDWSSYNEQFF. CDR3 DNA: TGTGCCAGCAGCCTGGACTGGAGCTCCTACAATGAGCAGTTCTTC.

Within the sample, this clone is medium-sized. The CDR3 nucleotides are TGTGCCAGCAGTGATAGCTTCGATCAGCCCCAGCATTTT. It codes for CASSDSFDQPQHF. V gene TRBV6-1 combines with J gene TRBJ1-5; D uncertain. From germline, CDR1 is MNHNS and CDR2 SASEGT. The germline V and J ends were trimmed by 3 bases and 5 bases, with 8 bases remaining between them. The CDR3 sequence is 13 residues long.

The count of this clone is one. This chain joins TRBV27 and TRBJ2-2; 7 bases are shared with TRBD2. CDR1 is MNHEY, CDR2 SMNVEV, per germline (reference sequence). The CDR3 runs to 16 residues. The J segment lost 1 base and the V segment lost 1 base, leaving 3 bases of the junction unmatched. The CDR3 sequence is CASSLFSSGNTGELFF. CDR3 DNA: TGTGCCAGCAGTTTATTCTCTAGCGGGAACACCGGGGAGCTGTTTTTT.

This chain connects TRBV3-1 (or the pseudogene TRBV3-2) to TRBJ2-4; 16 nucleotides agree with TRBD2. This CDR3 comprises 18 residues. Trimming removed 4 bases from V and 4 bases from J; junction bases left unmatched: 7. CDR1 and CDR2 from the germline V gene are LGHDT and YNNKEL (reference sequence). CDR3 sequence: CASSPGLAGGPSKNIQYF. The CDR3 DNA sequence: TGTGCCAGCAGCCCGGGACTAGCGGGAGGGCCGTCTAAAAACATTCAGTACTTC.

V usage is TRBV27 and J usage is TRBJ2-1; D call uncertain. V was pared by 3 bases and J by 0 bases, with 24 bases between. This CDR3 spans 20 amino acids. Germline V CDR1 and CDR2: MNHEY, SMNVEV (reference sequence). The CDR3, as DNA: TGTGCCAGCAGTTTTGACGCCCTAGTAAGTGCTGAGAGCTCCTACAATGAGCAGTTCTTC. This sequence encodes CASSFDALVSAESSYNEQFF.

J is TRBJ2-7 and V is TRBV9, with D perhaps matching TRBD1 or TRBD2 (5 bases each). There are 13 residues in the CDR3. V lost 0 bases to trimming and J lost 6 bases, with 10 bases between them. Per germline, CDR1 SGDLS and CDR2 YYNGEE. CDR3 bases: TGTGCCAGCAGCGTAGGGGTTGGGGGCGAGCAGTACTTC. Its translation: CASSVGVGGEQYF.

V gene TRBV9 combines with J gene TRBJ2-7, with D possibly matching TRBD2 (5 bases). The V and J ends lost 0 bases and 1 base respectively, with 8 bases between them. The CDR3 totals 14 residues. The germline gives CDR1 SGDLS, CDR2 YYNGEE. CDR3 loop: CASSVELASYEQYF. The CDR3 coding sequence is TGTGCCAGCAGCGTAGAATTAGCGTCCTACGAGCAGTACTTC.

The chain links TRBV19 to TRBJ2-1; D is ambiguous. With 6 bases removed from V and 2 bases from J, the gap between germline ends came to 14 bases. Looked up from germline, CDR1 is LNHDA and CDR2 is SQIVND (reference sequence). This CDR3 is built from 15 residues. As DNA, the CDR3 is TGTGCCAGTAGCCCAGACCGGAGTACCTACAATGAGCAGTTCTTC. This translates into CASSPDRSTYNEQFF.

The chain combines TRBV28 with TRBJ1-2; D is unclear. Germline loops: CDR1 MDHEN, CDR2 SYDVKM. The V end was cut by 6 bases, the J end by 8 bases, with 13 bases between. CDR3 length equals 12 residues. The CDR3 nucleotides are TGTGCCAGCAGCACACCCCCCAAGGGCTACACCTTC. Translating gives CASSTPPKGYTF.

The chain links TRBV15 to TRBJ1-3, with D possibly being TRBD1 (5 bases). Trimming cost V 1 base and J 4 bases, with 5 bases left between them. The CDR3 has 13 residues. The V gene's germline CDR1 is LNHNV and CDR2 YYDKDF (reference sequence). This CDR3 reads CATSRAGGNTIYF. In nucleotides, the CDR3 is TGTGCCACCAGCAGAGCAGGGGGAAACACCATATATTTT. Full variable domain (outside the CDR3, taken from reference TRBV15 and TRBJ1-3): DAMVIQNPRYQVTQFGKPVTLSCSQTLNHNVMYWYQQKSSQAPKLLFHYYDKDFNNEADTPDNFQSRRPNTSFCFLDIRSPGLGDTAMYLCATSRAGGNTIYFGEGSWLTVV.

This chain links TRBV9 with TRBJ2-1; D is perhaps TRBD2 (5 bases). Trimming stripped 4 bases from V and 0 bases from J, with 14 bases between. Germline CDR1 and CDR2: SGDLS and YYNGEE. CDR3 length equals 16 residues. The CDR3: CASSQSGGSSYNEQFF. In DNA, the CDR3 is TGTGCCAGCAGCCAAAGCGGTGGGAGCTCCTACAATGAGCAGTTCTTC.

This clone was seen only once. The chain combines TRBV5-6 with TRBJ1-3, with D maybe TRBD1 (6 bases). Germline values: CDR1 SGHDT, CDR2 YYEEEE. V lost 0 bases to trimming and J lost 7 bases, with 17 bases between them. CDR3 length: 16 amino acids. CDR3 residues: CASSLVQGEDWNTIYF. CDR3 nucleotides: TGTGCCAGCAGCTTGGTACAGGGCGAGGATTGGAACACCATATATTTT. The variable domain in full, completed from reference TRBV5-6 and TRBJ1-3, reads DAGVTQSPTHLIKTRGQQVTLRCSPKSGHDTVSWYQQALGQGPQFIFQYYEEEERQRGNFPDRFSGHQFPNYSSELNVNALLLGDSALYLCASSLVQGEDWNTIYFGEGSWLTVV.

The chain has TRBV7-2 and TRBJ1-6, with D uncertain. Germline CDR1 SGHTA, CDR2 FQGNSA. This CDR3 is 13 amino acids long. The ends were cut back, 1 base at V and 12 bases at J, with 10 bases in the middle. The CDR3 DNA follows: TGTGCCAGCAGCTTAGTTGGACGAGAACCCCTCCACTTT. The encoded protein is CASSLVGREPLHF.

This clone was seen just once. The gene calls are TRBV2 and TRBJ2-1, with D possibly TRBD2 on 6 matching bases. V was pared by 6 bases and J by 7 bases, with 19 bases between. CDR1 SNHLY and CDR2 FYNNEI come from the germline V gene. This CDR3 is 15 amino acids long. The CDR3 DNA sequence: TGTGCCAGCAGCGAGATAGAGCGGGTCTTAAATGAGCAGTTCTTC. Its protein product is CASSEIERVLNEQFF.